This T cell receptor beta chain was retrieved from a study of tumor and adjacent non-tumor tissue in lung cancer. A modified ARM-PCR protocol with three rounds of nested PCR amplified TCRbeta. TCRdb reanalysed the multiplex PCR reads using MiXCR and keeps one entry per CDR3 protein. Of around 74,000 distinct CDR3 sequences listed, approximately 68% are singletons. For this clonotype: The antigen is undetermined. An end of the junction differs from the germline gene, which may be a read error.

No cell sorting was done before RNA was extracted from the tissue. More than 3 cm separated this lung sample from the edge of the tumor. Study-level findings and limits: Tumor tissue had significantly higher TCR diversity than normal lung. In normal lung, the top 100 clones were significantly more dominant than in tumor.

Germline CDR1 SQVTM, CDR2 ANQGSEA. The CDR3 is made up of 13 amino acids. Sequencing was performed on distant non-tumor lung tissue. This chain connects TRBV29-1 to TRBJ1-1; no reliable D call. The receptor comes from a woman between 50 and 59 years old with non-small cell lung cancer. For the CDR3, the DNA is TGCAGCGCCAAGCCGGAGTACGGCACTGAAGTTTTCTTT. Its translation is CSAKPEYGTEVFF. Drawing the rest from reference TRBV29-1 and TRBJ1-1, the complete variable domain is SAVISQKPSRDICQRGTSLTIQCQVDSQVTMMFWYRQQPGQSLTLIATANQGSEATYESGFVIDKFPISRPNLTFSTLTVSNMSPEDSSIYLCSAKPEYGTEVFFGQGTRLTVV.